These 14 T cell receptor beta chains came from one sample sequenced in a study of graft-versus-host responses after intestinal transplantation (TCRdb year 2021). Receptor amplification or capture employed the immunoSEQ multiplex PCR assay. TCRdb retrieved this table from immuneACCESS and kept in-frame rearrangements only. Not all clones are present; in checked studies, unresolved V genes account for under half, and no reason is known for the remainder. The table for this sample lists 60,000 to 80,000 clones; about 90% of them were counted only once. About 1.3% of the sample lies in the top ten. Explained via the paper, the time point label denotes: cells obtained before transplantation from donor or recipient. These receptors lack a known antigen. Source: unstimulated CD8+ T cells sorted from spleen or lymph node cells, taken before intestinal transplant. Source of these receptors: a human donor who received an intestinal transplant.

The chain recombines TRBV5-4 with TRBJ2-5, with D perhaps TRBD1 (6 bases). The CDR3 covers 14 residues. In germline, CDR1 is SGHNT, CDR2 YYREEE (reference sequence). V was cut by 2 bases and J by 5 bases, with 13 bases left in between. This chain's CDR3 is CASSFSTGRETQYF. CDR3 coding DNA: TGTGCCAGCAGCTTCTCGACAGGACGGGAGACCCAGTACTTC.

The chain recombines TRBV6-5 with TRBJ2-5, with a weak D call TRBD2 (5 bases). The CDR3 runs 13 residues. The ends were cut back, 2 bases at V and 7 bases at J, with 11 bases in the middle. The germline V gene encodes CDR1 MNHEY and CDR2 SVGAGI. CDR3 nucleotides: TGTGCCAGCAGTTACCCGGGTGCGGGGACCCAGTACTTC. This gives the protein CASSYPGAGTQYF.

This chain uses TRBV7-9 with TRBJ2-3, with TRBD2 matching 7 bases. The germline V gene has CDR1 SEHNR and CDR2 FQNEAQ (reference sequence). The CDR3 totals 15 residues. The V segment lost 6 bases and the J segment 5 bases; nucleotides outside the gene matches: 11. CDR3 loop: CASSSPPGGGDTQYF. As DNA, the CDR3 is TGTGCCAGCAGTTCGCCTCCGGGGGGAGGAGATACGCAGTATTTT.

The chain has TRBV9 and TRBJ2-1; weak D call: TRBD2 (6 bases). The germline V gene encodes CDR1 SGDLS and CDR2 YYNGEE. With 3 bases removed from V and 3 bases from J, the gap between germline ends came to 13 bases. This CDR3 spans 15 amino acids. As DNA, the CDR3 is TGTGCCAGCAGCGGGGGGGACGCGGGCTACAATGAGCAGTTCTTC. It encodes CASSGGDAGYNEQFF. Drawing the rest from reference TRBV9 and TRBJ2-1, the complete variable domain is DSGVTQTPKHLITATGQRVTLRCSPRSGDLSVYWYQQSLDQGLQFLIQYYNGEERAKGNILERFSAQQFPDLHSELNLSSLELGDSALYFCASSGGDAGYNEQFFGPGTRLTVL.

The rearrangement uses TRBV5-4 and TRBJ2-7; 8 bases agree with TRBD1. Germline CDR1 and CDR2: SGHNT and YYREEE (reference sequence). CDR3 length equals 14 residues. Losses at the gene ends were 6 bases for V and 3 bases for J; bases not matched to a gene: 8. In DNA, the CDR3 is TGTGCCAGCAACACACAGGGGGAACACTACGAGCAGTACTTC. Translating gives CASNTQGEHYEQYF.

The chain recombines TRBV9 with TRBJ1-6; D remains unclear. Germline CDR1 and CDR2: SGDLS and YYNGEE. Trimming removed 0 bases at V and 0 bases at J, with 13 bases between. This CDR3 comprises 18 residues. CDR3: CASSVGAGWGSYNSPLHF. The CDR3 nucleotides are TGTGCCAGCAGCGTAGGGGCGGGGTGGGGCTCCTATAATTCACCCCTCCACTTT.

The chain employs TRBV13 and TRBJ2-7, with D perhaps matching TRBD2 (7 bases). Germline V gene data show CDR1 as PRHDT and CDR2 as FYEKMQ (reference sequence). The V end lost 5 bases, the J end lost 6 bases, and 23 bases lay between the germline ends. This CDR3 has 16 amino acids. Here the CDR3 DNA reads TGTGCCAGCAGCCCCTCTAAGGGGGGGCGTCCAGGCGAGCAGTACTTC. It codes for CASSPSKGGRPGEQYF. The variable domain in full, completed from reference TRBV13 and TRBJ2-7, reads AAGVIQSPRHLIKEKRETATLKCYPIPRHDTVYWYQQGPGQDPQFLISFYEKMQSDKGSIPDRFSAQQFSDYHSELNMSSLELGDSALYFCASSPSKGGRPGEQYFGPGTRLTVT.

V and J are TRBV10-1 and TRBJ2-2; possibly TRBD1 for D (6 bases). Per the germline V gene, CDR1 is WNHNN and CDR2 is SYGVQD (reference sequence). This CDR3 is 13 amino acids long. Trimming stripped 4 bases from V and 5 bases from J, with 8 bases between. The CDR3 bases are TGCGCCAGCAGTGTAGGGGGAACCGGGGAGCTGTTTTTT. As protein: CASSVGGTGELFF.

This clone was seen just once. The genes are TRBV6-1 and TRBJ2-7; D is undetermined. Germline CDR1 reads MNHNS; CDR2 reads SASEGT. The CDR3 is made up of 14 amino acids. Trimming removed 0 bases from V and 2 bases from J, with 8 bases in between. CDR3 DNA: TGTGCCAGCAGTGAAGCTCAGGTCCCCTACGAGCAGTACTTC. It is translated as CASSEAQVPYEQYF.

This clone has just one count. The CDR3 loop is CASADQGGRETQYF. The CDR3 nucleotides are TGTGCCAGCGCTGACCAGGGAGGCCGGGAGACCCAGTACTTC. This chain connects TRBV2 to TRBJ2-5; TRBD2 might be the D (6 bases). This CDR3 region has 14 residues. Germline values: CDR1 SNHLY, CDR2 FYNNEI. V was shortened by 8 bases and J by 5 bases, with 18 bases between the two germline ends.

The chain links TRBV5-4 to TRBJ2-5; 7 bases align to TRBD2. Germline V lookup: CDR1 SGHNT, CDR2 YYREEE (reference sequence). The CDR3 sequence is 13 residues long. With V trimmed by 0 bases and J by 5 bases, 1 base remained unmatched. The CDR3 reads CASSLAGRETQYF. CDR3 nucleotides: TGTGCCAGCAGCTTGGCCGGGAGGGAGACCCAGTACTTC.

The rearrangement uses TRBV12-5 and TRBJ1-2; no definite D call. There are 15 residues in the CDR3. Looked up from germline, CDR1 is LGHNT and CDR2 is FRNRAP. Trimming pared 1 base from V and 8 bases from J, leaving 17 bases between. The CDR3 bases are TGTGCTAGTGGTTTGGACTCGGGAGGGCGCGGCGGCTACACCTTC. This sequence encodes CASGLDSGGRGGYTF.

This clone was seen a single time. The V gene is TRBV27, the J gene TRBJ1-1; D unresolved. This CDR3 is 15 amino acids long. The germline CDR1 and CDR2 sequences are MNHEY and SMNVEV (reference sequence). Deletions cut 0 bases from V and 0 bases from J, with 8 bases between. The CDR3 bases are TGTGCCAGCAGTTTATCGGCAGGTATGAACACTGAAGCTTTCTTT. Translating gives CASSLSAGMNTEAFF.

The V and J genes are TRBV12-5 and TRBJ2-7, with TRBD1 matching 7 bases. CDR1 is LGHNT and CDR2 is FRNRAP in the germline V gene. The trim removed 2 bases at V and 5 bases at J, leaving 6 bases unmatched. This CDR3 has 14 amino acids. The CDR3 region has the DNA TGTGCTAGTGGTTTGTCGACAGGGTACCACGAGCAGTACTTC. It yields the protein CASGLSTGYHEQYF.